Given below is one T cell receptor (beta chain) in context. What it recognizes is unknown. The sample comes from a study of Graves' ophthalmopathy and Graves' hyperthyroidism. Whole-study results and caveats: Blood repertoires reportedly contained most expanded thyroid clonotypes above 0.001 frequency. The model predicted ophthalmopathy progression with about 70% sensitivity and approximately 72% specificity.

Hyperthyroidism is called stable when no ophthalmopathy develops within 18 months of follow-up. Transcripts of RNA were the source for amplifying TCR beta CDR3 regions. In the first round, RT-PCR was carried out with HTBI primers, and a multiplex PCR formed the second round. TCRdb analysed the multiplex PCR reads with MiXCR anew, one entry per CDR3 protein. Here the sample spans hundreds of thousands of distinct CDR3 sequences, more than 20% being singletons. Sample: peripheral blood. The origin of this receptor is a woman in her late teens or twenties with stable Graves' hyperthyroidism.

CDR3 bases: TGTGCCAGCAGTTACAAAACGGGGGCCCCGCCTGAAGCTTTCTTT. Its translation is CASSYKTGAPPEAFF. This chain links TRBV6-5 with TRBJ1-1; weak D call: TRBD1 (6 bases). Germline V gives CDR1 MNHEY, CDR2 SVGAGI. This CDR3 is 15 amino acids long. Trimming removed 2 bases from V and 6 bases from J, with 16 bases in between.